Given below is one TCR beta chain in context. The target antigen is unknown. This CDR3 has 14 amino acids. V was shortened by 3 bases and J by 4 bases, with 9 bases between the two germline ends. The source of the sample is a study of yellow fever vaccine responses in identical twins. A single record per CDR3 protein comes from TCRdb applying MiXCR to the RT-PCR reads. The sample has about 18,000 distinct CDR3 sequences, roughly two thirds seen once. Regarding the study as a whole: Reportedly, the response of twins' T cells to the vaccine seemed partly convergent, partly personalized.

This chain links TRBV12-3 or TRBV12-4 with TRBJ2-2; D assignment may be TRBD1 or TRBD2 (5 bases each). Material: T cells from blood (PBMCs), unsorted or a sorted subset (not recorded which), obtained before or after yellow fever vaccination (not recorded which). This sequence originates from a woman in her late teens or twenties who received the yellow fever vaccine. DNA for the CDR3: TGTGCCAGCAGTTTCTTCGGGGCCACCGGGGAGCTGTTTTTT. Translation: CASSFFGATGELFF.